The 2 T cell receptor beta chains in this list originate from one sample, sequenced in a study of blood T cells in healthy people across ages. A sample-barcoded 5' primer and a J-beta primer mix were used in a second PCR of roughly 7 to 11 cycles. TCRdb re-derived calls from the 5' RACE reads in MiXCR, one entry per CDR3 protein. Of about 1.6 million distinct CDR3 sequences in the sample, around 36% were seen once. Sequencing was performed on blood. The receptors stem from a woman aged 25 to 39 in good health.

CDR3 sequence: CASSFASGRPQRCDEQFF. CDR3 DNA sequence: TGCGCCAGCAGCTTCGCTAGCGGGAGGCCCCAAAGATGCGATGAGCAGTTCTTC. The chain links TRBV5-1 to TRBJ2-1; 11 positions agree with TRBD2. V trimming: 2 bases; J trimming: 8 bases; junction bases outside the gene matches: 15. Germline V gene data show CDR1 as SGHRS and CDR2 as YFSETQ. This CDR3 is 18 amino acids long.

The rearrangement links TRBV5-1 to TRBJ2-5; D is perhaps TRBD1 (5 bases). This CDR3 has 14 residues. Trimming removed 4 bases at V and 11 bases at J, with 21 bases between. Germline CDR1 is SGHRS and CDR2 is YFSETQ. The CDR3 nucleotides are TGCGCCAGCAGCCGGCGACAGTCCTACGATCAGCAGTACTTC. Encoded protein: CASSRRQSYDQQYF.